The 15 T cell receptor beta chains given below trace back to one sample, sequenced in a study of T-cell reconstitution after alpha-beta-depleted transplantation in children. Unique molecular identifiers were used to barcode this TCRbeta library. TCRdb passed the PCR reads through MiXCR, listing each CDR3 protein once. The sample has about 980,000 distinct CDR3 sequences, about 29% seen once. Here the sequenced sample was PBMCs, mostly from graft donor cells, taken 360 days after TCRalphabeta/CD19-depleted stem cell transplant. All receptors come from a boy under three years old who had a stem cell transplant for SCID, so the T cells may come from the graft donor.

V and J are TRBV12-3 or TRBV12-4 and TRBJ1-2, with D uncertain. The V and J ends lost 7 bases and 4 bases respectively, with 13 bases between them. The CDR3 is 13 amino acids. CDR3 amino acids: CASTPQDLYGYTF. For the CDR3, the DNA is TGTGCCAGCACCCCTCAGGACCTCTATGGCTACACCTTC.

V is TRBV12-3 or TRBV12-4 and J is TRBJ2-2, with D perhaps matching TRBD1 (6 bases). V shed 5 bases and J shed 3 bases, with 13 bases lying between them. There are 15 residues in the CDR3. The CDR3 region is CASSPATGDTGELFF. The CDR3 DNA reads as TGTGCCAGCAGTCCAGCGACAGGAGACACCGGGGAGCTGTTTTTT.

This clonotype was recorded once. The rearrangement joins TRBV7-7 to TRBJ2-5; D perhaps matches TRBD1 (6 bases). Per germline, CDR1 SSHAT and CDR2 FNYEAQ (reference sequence). V dropped 1 base and J dropped 0 bases, with 15 bases sitting between them. CDR3 length: 17 amino acids. The CDR3 coding sequence is TGTGCCAGCAGCTTAGGGGGGCCTGGTCTGTACCAAGAGACCCAGTACTTC. It translates to CASSLGGPGLYQETQYF.

This clonotype was counted a few times. This chain joins TRBV28 and TRBJ2-5, with no clear D. Per the germline V gene, CDR1 is MDHEN and CDR2 is SYDVKM. The CDR3 has 17 residues. Trimming pared 3 bases from V and 5 bases from J, leaving 22 bases between. CDR3 sequence (DNA): TGTGCCAGCAGTTTTAGGTGGCCGCGACCGGGTCAGGAGACCCAGTACTTC. It yields the protein CASSFRWPRPGQETQYF.

The rearrangement uses TRBV12-3 or TRBV12-4 and TRBJ1-5, with TRBD1 matching over 8 bases. The CDR3 covers 14 residues. Trimming cost V 7 bases and J 4 bases; bases outside gene matches: 6. In nucleotides, the CDR3 is TGTGCCAGCACCCAGGACAGGGTAAATCAGCCCCAGCATTTT. Residues: CASTQDRVNQPQHF.

V gene TRBV4-1 combines with J gene TRBJ1-1; D call uncertain. CDR3 size: 14 residues. Trimming shortened V by 7 bases and J by 4 bases, and 16 bases separated the two germline ends. Germline V gene sequence: CDR1 MGHRA, CDR2 YSYEKL. CDR3 sequence reads: CASTKSEQFTEAFF. The CDR3 coding sequence is TGCGCCAGCACCAAGAGTGAGCAGTTCACTGAAGCTTTCTTT.

The chain joins TRBV2 to TRBJ2-3; D is unclear. This CDR3 has 14 residues. Germline V gene data show CDR1 as SNHLY and CDR2 as FYNNEI. V dropped 4 bases and J dropped 4 bases, with 12 bases sitting between them. Here the CDR3 DNA reads TGTGCCAGCAGTGCTGGGAACCGGCCAGATACGCAGTATTTT. Its protein is CASSAGNRPDTQYF.

The chain combines TRBV7-6 with TRBJ2-7; D perhaps matches TRBD1 (5 bases). V lost 1 base to trimming and J lost 5 bases, with 18 bases between them. Germline-derived CDR1 and CDR2 are SGHVS and FNYEAQ. There are 16 residues in the CDR3. CDR3: CASSLVGWGDLDEQYF. The CDR3 bases are TGTGCCAGCAGCTTAGTCGGTTGGGGCGACTTGGACGAGCAGTACTTC. The full variable domain, rest sourced from reference TRBV7-6 and TRBJ2-7, is GAGVSQSPRYKVTKRGQDVALRCDPISGHVSLYWYRQALGQGPEFLTYFNYEAQQDKSGLPNDRFSAERPEGSISTLTIQRTEQRDSAMYRCASSLVGWGDLDEQYFGPGTRLTVT.

The chain employs TRBV4-3 and TRBJ1-1; the match to TRBD1 covers 10 bases. The CDR3 contains 17 residues. The ends lost 4 bases at V and 0 bases at J; junction bases unmatched: 8. Germline-derived CDR1 and CDR2 are LGHNA and YSLEER. For the CDR3, the DNA is TGCGCCAGCAGCCTGGACAGGGGGGACAACATGAACACTGAAGCTTTCTTT. This encodes CASSLDRGDNMNTEAFF.

V is TRBV18 and J is TRBJ2-5; D gene uncertain. Germline V lookup: CDR1 KGHSH, CDR2 LQKENI. There are 16 residues in the CDR3. Trimming left V 2 bases short and J 2 bases short, with 15 bases between. The CDR3 nucleotides are TGTGCCAGCTCACCAATTGGGGTACCTCCTCAAGAGACCCAGTACTTC. It is translated as CASSPIGVPPQETQYF.

The gene calls are TRBV6-1 and TRBJ2-5; TRBD2 aligns across 12 bases. The CDR3 loop spans 17 amino acids. The germline gives CDR1 MNHNS, CDR2 SASEGT. Losses at the gene ends were 7 bases for V and 3 bases for J; bases not matched to a gene: 12. CDR3 amino acids: CASKGDRTSGVEETQYF. CDR3 DNA sequence: TGTGCCAGCAAGGGGGACCGGACTAGCGGGGTCGAAGAGACCCAGTACTTC.

A few counts support this clonotype. The chain has TRBV29-1 and TRBJ2-4, with D maybe TRBD1 (6 bases). V shed 7 bases and J shed 2 bases, with 12 bases lying between them. The CDR3 is made up of 13 amino acids. Per germline, CDR1 SQVTM and CDR2 ANQGSEA. The chain's CDR3 is CSGSQGTKNIQYF. In DNA, the CDR3 is TGCAGCGGATCACAGGGAACCAAAAACATTCAGTACTTC.

This clonotype was observed a handful of times. V usage is TRBV12-3 or TRBV12-4 and J usage is TRBJ2-3; 7 nucleotides align to TRBD1. This CDR3 spans 16 amino acids. V lost 9 bases to trimming and J lost 0 bases; unmatched junction nucleotides: 12. CDR3: CASSHQGGPSTDTQYF. The DNA of the CDR3 is TGTGCCAGTTCCCACCAAGGGGGCCCCAGCACAGATACGCAGTATTTT.

This clonotype has a handful of counts. The V call is TRBV12-3 or TRBV12-4, the J call TRBJ1-2; 8 bases align to TRBD1. The CDR3 extends over 20 amino acids. The V gene end was trimmed by 3 bases and the J gene end by 0 bases; junction bases not matched to a gene: 18. CDR3 sequence (DNA): TGTGCCAGCAGTTTCAGATCGCGGCGAGGGACAGGCAAAACTAACTATGGCTACACCTTC. This codes for CASSFRSRRGTGKTNYGYTF.

Only a few counts were recorded for this clonotype. This chain uses TRBV5-8 with TRBJ2-1; 7 bases line up with TRBD1. CDR3 length: 16 amino acids. CDR1 is SGHTS and CDR2 is YDEGEE in the germline V gene. The V gene end was trimmed by 4 bases and the J gene end by 4 bases; junction bases not matched to a gene: 11. CDR3 DNA sequence: TGTGCCAGCAGCCTAAACAGGGGAATAGTTTACAATGAGCAGTTCTTC. It yields the protein CASSLNRGIVYNEQFF.